This T cell receptor beta chain was found in a study of T cell responses to AZD1222 COVID-19 vaccine. There are a few counts of this clone. The assay was immunoSEQ multiplex PCR, and TCRdb's table has in-frame clones only and misses some. The profile shows tens of thousands of clones, around 87% of them singletons. The CDR3 loop spans 15 amino acids. Germline assignment: CDR1 MNHNY and CDR2 SVGAGI (reference sequence). Trimming cost V 2 bases and J 7 bases, with 12 bases left between them. The chain is built from TRBV6-6 and TRBJ1-6; possible D gene TRBD1, 5 bases. This receptor was obtained from an adult who received the AZD1222 COVID-19 vaccine. This sample comprised peripheral blood, obtained 28 days after the second AZD1222 dose. CDR3 sequence (DNA): TGTGCCAGCAGTTACCCGACAGCCTCGAATTCACCCCTCCACTTT. It specifies CASSYPTASNSPLHF.